This entry lists 20 T cell receptor beta chains sequenced from one sample in a study of blood T cell repertoires in COVID-19. This table comes from immunoSEQ multiplex PCR, and its TCRdb copy is limited to in-frame clones, with some not included. The sample consists of around 330,000 clones, 70% to 90% of them appearing once. Sequenced input: PBMCs or T cells enriched from blood (not recorded which). The receptors shown here come from a woman aged 40 to 49 who had recovered from COVID-19.

The rearrangement links TRBV7-2 to TRBJ2-5; 8 nucleotides line up with TRBD2. V was clipped by 4 bases and J by 5 bases; unmatched bases: 6. The CDR3 is made up of 14 amino acids. The germline V gene has CDR1 SGHTA and CDR2 FQGNSA. CDR3 DNA sequence: TGTGCCAGCAGCTACACCCGGGGGGGCGAGACCCAGTACTTC. It encodes CASSYTRGGETQYF.

J is TRBJ2-7 and V is TRBV3-1 (or the pseudogene TRBV3-2); 8 positions agree with TRBD2. The germline CDR1 and CDR2 sequences are LGHDT and YNNKEL (reference sequence). This CDR3 has 15 amino acids. Trimming cost V 5 bases and J 2 bases; bases outside gene matches: 8. The DNA for the CDR3 is TGTGCCAGCAGCTGGAGCCGTAGCGGGGCCTACGAGCAGTACTTC. This codes for CASSWSRSGAYEQYF.

V and J are TRBV19 and TRBJ2-1, with 11 positions matching TRBD2. J gave up 5 bases and V 6 bases, and 0 bases lay outside the gene matches. Germline CDR1 LNHDA, CDR2 SQIVND (reference sequence). The CDR3 sequence is 13 residues long. As DNA, the CDR3 is TGTGCCAGTAGGACTAGCGGGAACAATGAGCAGTTCTTC. It codes for CASRTSGNNEQFF.

The J gene is TRBJ1-5, the V gene TRBV24-1, with a tentative D call TRBD1 (5 bases). Germline values: CDR1 KGHDR, CDR2 SFDVKD. The CDR3 spans 15 residues. The germline V and J ends were trimmed by 9 bases and 8 bases, with 22 bases remaining between them. The CDR3 spells CATRQLYLDLKPQHF. The CDR3 nucleotides read TGTGCCACCCGACAGTTATACCTTGATTTGAAGCCCCAGCATTTT.

The rearrangement uses TRBV21-1 and TRBJ1-2. TRBV21-1 is a pseudogene. The CDR3 has 12 residues. DNA for the CDR3: TGTGCCAGCAGCTCCCGGGAGCATGGCTACACCTTC. Translating it yields CASSSREHGYTF.

The chain links TRBV6-5 to TRBJ1-1, with D unclear. The V gene lost 8 bases and the J gene lost 1 base, with 5 bases spanning the gap. CDR1 and CDR2 (germline): MNHEY, SVGAGI. The length of the CDR3 is 11 residues. The CDR3 nucleotides read TGTGCCAGCCAGGAGAACACTGAAGCTTTCTTT. Amino acids: CASQENTEAFF.

This chain connects TRBV20-1 to TRBJ2-7, with 9 bases fitting TRBD2. CDR1 and CDR2 from the germline V gene are DFQATT and SNEGSKA (reference sequence). This CDR3 is built from 15 residues. V was clipped by 3 bases and J by 2 bases; unmatched bases: 8. CDR3 DNA: TGCAGTGCTAGTTGGGTCCAGCGGGGGGCCTACGAGCAGTACTTC. It translates to CSASWVQRGAYEQYF.

This chain joins TRBV10-3 and TRBJ2-1, with D tentatively TRBD1 (5 bases). Germline assignment: CDR1 ENHRY and CDR2 SYGVKD. CDR3 length equals 16 residues. V shed 3 bases and J shed 2 bases, with 14 bases lying between them. The CDR3 DNA reads as TGTGCCATCAGTGACGCAGGGTCGACACCCTACAATGAGCAGTTCTTC. This encodes CAISDAGSTPYNEQFF.

The chain combines TRBV7-2 with TRBJ1-2; TRBD1 aligns across 10 bases. CDR3 size: 16 residues. V gave up 5 bases and J gave up 1 base; unmatched junction bases: 7. CDR1 and CDR2 (germline): SGHTA, FQGNSA. CDR3 sequence reads: CASSLQRTGGNYGYTF. For the CDR3, the DNA is TGTGCCAGCAGCCTACAGAGGACAGGGGGTAACTATGGCTACACCTTC.

The chain combines TRBV11-3 with TRBJ2-2; D call uncertain. Deletions cut 0 bases from V and 7 bases from J, with 6 bases between. Germline CDR1 reads SGHNT; CDR2 reads YENEEA. CDR3 length: 13 amino acids. The CDR3 nucleotides read TGTGCCAGCAGCTTAGATCTTATCGGGGAGCTGTTTTTT. It translates to CASSLDLIGELFF.

The chain is built from TRBV7-8 and TRBJ2-2; possibly TRBD1 for D (6 bases). Trimming took off 1 base at V and 4 bases at J, with 13 bases between the two ends. The CDR3 covers 16 residues. Looked up from germline, CDR1 is SGHVS and CDR2 is FQNEAQ. CDR3 DNA: TGTGCCAGCAGCTTAGGCCTATCGGACAGCACCGGGGAGCTGTTTTTT. Amino acids: CASSLGLSDSTGELFF.

This chain uses TRBV9 with TRBJ2-7; D may be TRBD2 (5 bases). The V gene's germline CDR1 is SGDLS and CDR2 YYNGEE. Between the trimmed V and J ends, which lost 0 bases and 5 bases, there was a span of 15 bases. This CDR3 has 15 residues. In nucleotides, the CDR3 is TGTGCCAGCAGCGTAGAGGGAGTATACGGCCACGAGCAGTACTTC. It specifies CASSVEGVYGHEQYF.

This chain uses TRBV6-5 with TRBJ2-7; TRBD2 agrees at 10 bases. Germline CDR1 reads MNHEY; CDR2 reads SVGAGI. Trimming at V came to 8 bases and at J to 5 bases, leaving 9 bases not matched to a gene. The CDR3 has 14 amino acids. The CDR3 is CASCRRLAGDEQYF. The CDR3 nucleotides are TGTGCCAGCTGTCGGAGGCTAGCGGGAGACGAGCAGTACTTC.

V usage is TRBV30 and J usage is TRBJ2-7; unclear D gene. V shed 5 bases and J shed 5 bases, with 7 bases lying between them. Germline CDR1 reads GTSNPN; CDR2 reads SVGIG (reference sequence). This CDR3 has 10 residues. In DNA form, the CDR3 reads TGTGCCTGGGGCCAAAACGAGCAGTACTTC. Amino acids: CAWGQNEQYF.

CDR3 residues: CASSIRTGGNQPQHF. The CDR3 DNA reads as TGTGCCAGTAGTATAAGGACAGGGGGGAATCAGCCCCAGCATTTT. The genes are TRBV19 and TRBJ1-5, with 10 bases identical to TRBD1. The V and J ends lost 2 bases and 4 bases, in that order; junction bases with no gene match: 2. CDR1 is LNHDA, CDR2 SQIVND, per germline (reference sequence). The CDR3 consists of 15 residues.

The chain has TRBV21-1 and TRBJ1-2; the table gives TRBD1 as D, unverified against the DNA. TRBV21-1 is assigned pseudogene status. The CDR3 consists of 14 residues. Here the CDR3 reads CASSKRTANYGYTF. In DNA, the CDR3 is TGTGCCAGCAGCAAAAGGACAGCTAACTATGGCTACACCTTC.

This clone was counted only a few times. V is TRBV19 and J is TRBJ1-2; TRBD1 aligns across 8 bases. The V gene end was trimmed by 9 bases and the J gene end by 6 bases; junction bases not matched to a gene: 12. Germline V gene data show CDR1 as LNHDA and CDR2 as SQIVND (reference sequence). This CDR3 is 14 amino acids long. The CDR3 loop reads CASLRRGQDNGYTF. The CDR3 coding sequence is TGTGCCAGCCTTCGACGGGGACAGGACAATGGCTACACCTTC.

V is TRBV3-1 (or the pseudogene TRBV3-2) and J is TRBJ1-6, with D possibly TRBD1 on 6 matching bases. The CDR3 contains 16 residues. V lost 3 bases and J 7 bases, leaving 16 bases between the germline ends. CDR1 is LGHDT and CDR2 is YNNKEL in the germline V gene (reference sequence). CDR3 bases: TGTGCCAGCAGCCAGGCAGGGGAGGGAGGCAATTCACCCCTCCACTTT. As protein: CASSQAGEGGNSPLHF.

V gene TRBV7-9 combines with J gene TRBJ1-2, with D unclear. The ends were cut back, 2 bases at V and 5 bases at J, with 15 bases in the middle. Germline values: CDR1 SEHNR, CDR2 FQNEAQ (reference sequence). This CDR3 spans 15 amino acids. In nucleotides, the CDR3 is TGTGCCAGCAGCTTATTAGTGGCAGGAGGATATGGCTACACCTTC. Translation gives CASSLLVAGGYGYTF.

The chain recombines TRBV6-5 with TRBJ2-6; no definite D call. The CDR3 loop spans 14 amino acids. V was pared by 7 bases and J by 4 bases, with 11 bases between. Germline-derived CDR1 and CDR2 are MNHEY and SVGAGI. As DNA, the CDR3 is TGTGCCAGCATGGTCCCTACCGGGGCCAACGTCCTGACTTTC. Its protein product is CASMVPTGANVLTF.